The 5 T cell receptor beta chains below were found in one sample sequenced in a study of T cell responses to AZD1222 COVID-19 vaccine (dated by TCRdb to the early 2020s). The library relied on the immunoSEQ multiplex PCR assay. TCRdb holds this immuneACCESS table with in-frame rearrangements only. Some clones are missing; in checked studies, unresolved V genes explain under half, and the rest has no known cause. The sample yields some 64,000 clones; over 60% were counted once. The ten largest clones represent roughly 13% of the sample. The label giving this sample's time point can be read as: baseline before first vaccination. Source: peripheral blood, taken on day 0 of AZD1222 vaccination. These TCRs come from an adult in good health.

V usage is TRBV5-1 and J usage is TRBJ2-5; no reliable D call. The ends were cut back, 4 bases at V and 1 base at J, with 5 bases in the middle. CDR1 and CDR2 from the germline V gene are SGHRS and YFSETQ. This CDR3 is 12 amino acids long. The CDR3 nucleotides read TGCGCCAGCAGCCGTGTCCAAGAGACCCAGTACTTC. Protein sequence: CASSRVQETQYF.

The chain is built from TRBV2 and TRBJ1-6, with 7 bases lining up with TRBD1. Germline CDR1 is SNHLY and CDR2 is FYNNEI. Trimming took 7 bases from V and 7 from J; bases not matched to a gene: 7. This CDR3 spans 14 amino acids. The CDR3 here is CASNRDRDNSPLHF. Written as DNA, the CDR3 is TGTGCCAGCAACCGAGACAGGGACAATTCACCCCTCCACTTT.

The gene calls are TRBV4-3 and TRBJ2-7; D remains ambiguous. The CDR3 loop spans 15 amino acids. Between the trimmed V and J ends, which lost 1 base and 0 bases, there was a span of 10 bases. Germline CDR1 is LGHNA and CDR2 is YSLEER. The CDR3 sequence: CASSQATASSYEQYF. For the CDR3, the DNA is TGCGCCAGCAGCCAAGCCACAGCGAGCTCCTACGAGCAGTACTTC.

The CDR3 coding sequence is TGTGCCTGGAGCAGCACTAGCGGGGTAGAGACCCAGTACTTC. Translation gives CAWSSTSGVETQYF. V and J are TRBV30 and TRBJ2-5, with 10 bases fitting TRBD2. The CDR3 has 14 amino acids. The ends lost 3 bases at V and 4 bases at J; junction bases unmatched: 5. Looked up from germline, CDR1 is GTSNPN and CDR2 is SVGIG (reference sequence).

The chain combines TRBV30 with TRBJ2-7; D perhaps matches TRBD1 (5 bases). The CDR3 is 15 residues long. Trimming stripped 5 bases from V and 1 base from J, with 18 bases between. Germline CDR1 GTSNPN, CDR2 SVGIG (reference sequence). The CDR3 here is CAWRSRTPYSYEQYF. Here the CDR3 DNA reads TGTGCCTGGCGATCAAGGACACCCTATTCCTACGAGCAGTACTTC.